The entry that follows covers one TCR beta chain sequence. The CDR3 is 15 residues long. The V end was cut by 2 bases, the J end by 6 bases, with 13 bases between. Germline assignment: CDR1 SGHVS and CDR2 FQNEAQ. Original data processing: The assay estimated nucleated cells by amplifying reference gene primers. Assay: immunoSEQ multiplex PCR; the TCRdb copy retains only in-frame clones and omits some. Clonal size and the V and J genes are those of that table, whereas D and trimming came from the DNA. This sample has about 110,000 clones; 65% to 90% occur once, and the top ten carry approximately 7.9%. The data stem from a study of blood T cell repertoires in COVID-19. At the level of the study: The study drew acute and convalescent COVID-19 samples from the United States, Italy and Spain. From T cells, B-cell-depleted T cells, or PBMCs came the material, which was cDNA or gDNA.

The specimen sequenced was peripheral blood. The chain recombines TRBV7-8 with TRBJ1-4; D gene uncertain. This sequence was found in a woman of 80 years or more with active or convalescent COVID-19. In DNA, the CDR3 is TGTGCCAGCAGCTTATATGGAAGGGAGGATGAAAAACTGTTTTTT. It codes for CASSLYGREDEKLFF.